The 17 T cell receptor beta chains below come from one sample, sequenced in a study of T-cell memory formation after mild COVID-19. TCRdb used MiXCR to reprocess the 5' RACE reads, holding one entry per CDR3 protein. Seen here are around 340,000 distinct CDR3 sequences, roughly 14% observed once, and the top ten hold 22%. The specimen was PBMCs or a T cell subset sorted from them (not recorded which). All receptors come from a man aged 18 to 29 who had mild COVID-19 (a few samples of this study predate the infection). Cell type and time point are not known.

In DNA form, the CDR3 reads TGCGCCAGCAGTGAAGGGGACAGTCTCTACGAGCAGTACTTC. Residues: CASSEGDSLYEQYF. The rearrangement uses TRBV10-1 and TRBJ2-7; 7 bases fit TRBD1. The trim removed 3 bases at V and 3 bases at J, leaving 5 bases unmatched. From germline, CDR1 is WNHNN and CDR2 SYGVQD (reference sequence). The CDR3 has 14 residues.

The V call is TRBV5-1, the J call TRBJ1-1; no clear D. The V end was cut by 4 bases, the J end by 1 base, with 20 bases between. The CDR3 spans 17 residues. Looked up from germline, CDR1 is SGHRS and CDR2 is YFSETQ. The CDR3 DNA follows: TGCGCCAGCAGCCGGCAAGGACCCTCATTGGCGAACACTGAAGCTTTCTTT. Amino acids: CASSRQGPSLANTEAFF.

The V gene is TRBV6-5, the J gene TRBJ2-2; 7 nucleotides match TRBD2. Germline loops: CDR1 MNHEY, CDR2 SVGAGI. The CDR3 extends over 14 amino acids. Trimming removed 6 bases from V and 3 bases from J; junction bases left unmatched: 4. CDR3 in DNA: TGTGCCAGCAGCCCGACTAGCTACACCGGGGAGCTGTTTTTT. Its translation: CASSPTSYTGELFF.

This clonotype was detected only a few times. The chain combines TRBV9 with TRBJ1-1; D not certain. CDR1 is SGDLS and CDR2 is YYNGEE in the germline V gene. The CDR3 spans 12 residues. V shed 3 bases and J shed 3 bases, with 6 bases lying between them. CDR3 nucleotides: TGTGCCAGCAGCGATCTATACACTGAAGCTTTCTTT. It is translated as CASSDLYTEAFF.

Turning to this clonotype: At one end the junction does not follow the germline gene, possibly because of a read error. V gene TRBV5-1 combines with J gene TRBJ2-5; 9 bases fit TRBD2. Germline V lookup: CDR1 SGHRS, CDR2 YFSETQ. The CDR3 totals 17 residues. DNA of the CDR3: TGCGCCAGCAGATTGGCGCGGCTAGCGGGGATCCAAGAGACCCAGTACTTC. Amino acid sequence: CASRLARLAGIQETQYF.

The table lists this clonotype with a few counts. The chain carries TRBV4-1 and TRBJ1-4, with D hard to call. The CDR3 totals 12 residues. From germline, CDR1 is MGHRA and CDR2 YSYEKL. Deletions cut 6 bases from V and 8 bases from J, with 10 bases between. The CDR3 protein is CASSRVQEKLFF. The DNA for the CDR3 is TGCGCCAGCAGTCGTGTTCAGGAAAAACTGTTTTTT.

The table lists this clonotype with a few counts. This rearrangement joins TRBV20-1 to TRBJ1-2; D is possibly TRBD1 (5 bases). Trimming removed 2 bases from V and 2 bases from J, with 18 bases in between. The CDR3 extends over 16 amino acids. Germline CDR1 DFQATT, CDR2 SNEGSKA (reference sequence). The CDR3 coding sequence is TGCAGTGCTAGATCTAGGGGTGGGGGAAGGAACTATGGCTACACCTTC. Translated, it gives CSARSRGGGRNYGYTF.

The V call is TRBV29-1, the J call TRBJ1-1; no definite D call. Germline V lookup: CDR1 SQVTM, CDR2 ANQGSEA. This CDR3 has 13 residues. V lost 1 base and J 4 bases, leaving 10 bases between the germline ends. The CDR3 DNA sequence: TGCAGCGTTGAAGGGGTTGGGGTCACTGAAGCTTTCTTT. Its translation: CSVEGVGVTEAFF.

This clonotype was counted a few times. CDR3 amino acids: CATLSYRKNIQYF. The CDR3 DNA reads TGTGCCACCTTATCTTATAGGAAAAACATTCAGTACTTC. V is TRBV7-9 and J is TRBJ2-4, with unresolved D. The CDR3 has 13 residues. Trimming took off 10 bases at V and 4 bases at J, with 14 bases between the two ends. In germline, CDR1 is SEHNR, CDR2 FQNEAQ (reference sequence).

This clonotype came up many times. The chain couples TRBV15 to TRBJ1-2; no firm D call. CDR1 and CDR2 (germline): LNHNV, YYDKDF (reference sequence). This CDR3 region has 13 residues. The V end lost 0 bases, the J end lost 6 bases, and 8 bases lay between the germline ends. CDR3 coding DNA: TGTGCCACCAGCAGAGATCACGGAGATGGCTACACCTTC. Translated, it gives CATSRDHGDGYTF.

The rearrangement uses TRBV3-1 and TRBJ1-3; D ambiguous. Per the germline V gene, CDR1 is LGHDT and CDR2 is YNNKEL (reference sequence). The CDR3 has 14 residues. Trimming removed 10 bases at V and 0 bases at J, with 13 bases between. CDR3 coding DNA: TGTGCCACCGGAGGCAGCGACTCTGGAAACACCATATATTTT. Its protein product is CATGGSDSGNTIYF.

This clonotype was picked up a small number of times. The rearrangement links TRBV24-1 to TRBJ2-3, with D possibly TRBD1 on 5 matching bases. Trimming stripped 8 bases from V and 4 bases from J, with 12 bases between. The CDR3 spans 13 residues. Germline V CDR1 and CDR2: KGHDR, SFDVKD. Here the CDR3 reads CATIRQSADTQYF. The CDR3 region has the DNA TGTGCCACCATCCGACAGAGCGCAGATACGCAGTATTTT.

This clonotype was detected ten times or more. The chain carries TRBV6-5 and TRBJ2-2; D gene ambiguous. Looked up from germline, CDR1 is MNHEY and CDR2 is SVGAGI. V dropped 3 bases and J dropped 2 bases, with 10 bases sitting between them. This CDR3 has 15 residues. CDR3: CASSYRRINTGELFF. The CDR3 DNA is TGTGCCAGCAGTTATAGGCGGATCAACACCGGGGAGCTGTTTTTT.

This clonotype has only a few counts. This chain joins TRBV7-2 and TRBJ1-2; D gene uncertain. The CDR3 is 13 residues long. CDR1 and CDR2 from the germline V gene are SGHTA and FQGNSA. V was pared by 1 base and J by 4 bases, with 7 bases between. The CDR3 loop is CASSLGPRYGYTF. Here the CDR3 DNA reads TGTGCCAGCAGCTTAGGTCCCCGCTATGGCTACACCTTC. Combining the CDR3 with reference TRBV7-2 and TRBJ1-2 gives the whole variable domain GAGVSQSPSNKVTEKGKDVELRCDPISGHTALYWYRQSLGQGLEFLIYFQGNSAPDKSGLPSDRFSAERTGGSVSTLTIQRTQQEDSAVYLCASSLGPRYGYTFGSGTRLTVV.

This chain connects TRBV19 to TRBJ2-5; D is ambiguous. Trimming shortened V by 3 bases and J by 0 bases, and 2 bases separated the two germline ends. CDR1 and CDR2 from the germline V gene are LNHDA and SQIVND (reference sequence). The CDR3 length is 12 residues. The CDR3 nucleotides are TGTGCCAGTAGTATTGACCAAGAGACCCAGTACTTC. This encodes CASSIDQETQYF.

This clonotype was detected once. V gene TRBV5-6 combines with J gene TRBJ2-3; TRBD1 might be the D (6 bases). Trimming took off 4 bases at V and 3 bases at J, with 12 bases between the two ends. Germline assignment: CDR1 SGHDT and CDR2 YYEEEE. This CDR3 has 14 amino acids. The CDR3 region has the DNA TGTGCCAGCAGCCTATCCACAGGGACAGATACGCAGTATTTT. It translates to CASSLSTGTDTQYF.

This clonotype has a count of ten or more. The chain combines TRBV5-1 with TRBJ1-1; 7 nucleotides line up with TRBD1. V gave up 0 bases and J gave up 0 bases; unmatched junction bases: 11. This CDR3 has 18 residues. Germline CDR1 and CDR2: SGHRS and YFSETQ. This chain's CDR3 is CASSLEAGQEGLNTEAFF. Written as DNA, the CDR3 is TGCGCCAGCAGCTTGGAAGCTGGACAGGAGGGTCTGAACACTGAAGCTTTCTTT.